One and the same sample provided the 5 T cell receptor beta chains below, sequenced in a study of blood T cell repertoires in COVID-19. The protocol was immunoSEQ multiplex PCR, while the TCRdb copy is restricted to in-frame clones and leaves out a portion. The profile shows some 250,000 clones, 65% to 85% of them singletons. Specimen: peripheral blood. The receptors stem from a middle-aged man with acute or convalescent COVID-19.

This rearrangement joins TRBV7-3 to TRBJ2-3; D unclear. From germline, CDR1 is SGHTA and CDR2 FQGTGA. The CDR3 consists of 13 residues. V dropped 4 bases and J dropped 7 bases, with 12 bases sitting between them. DNA for the CDR3: TGTGCCAGCAGCTCACCGACAATAAATACGCAGTATTTT. This translates into CASSSPTINTQYF.

V and J are TRBV11-2 and TRBJ1-1; no reliable D call. The V gene's germline CDR1 is SGHAT and CDR2 FQNNGV. V lost 4 bases to trimming and J lost 4 bases, with 10 bases between them. This CDR3 contains 13 residues. CDR3 residues: CASSSRSSTEAFF. In DNA, the CDR3 is TGTGCCAGCAGCTCTAGGTCAAGCACTGAAGCTTTCTTT.

The chain has TRBV9 and TRBJ1-6; no firm D call. The V end lost 0 bases, the J end lost 9 bases, and 10 bases lay between the germline ends. This CDR3 contains 14 residues. Germline V gene data show CDR1 as SGDLS and CDR2 as YYNGEE. The CDR3 nucleotides are TGTGCCAGCAGCGTAGGGTACTTGTCTTCACCCCTCCACTTT. It yields the protein CASSVGYLSSPLHF.

The chain carries TRBV7-2 and TRBJ2-7; D might be TRBD2 (5 bases). Between the trimmed V and J ends, which lost 0 bases and 3 bases, there was a span of 18 bases. This CDR3 spans 17 amino acids. CDR1 and CDR2 (germline): SGHTA, FQGNSA. The CDR3 DNA follows: TGTGCCAGCAGCTTAGCGAGGACTGGGCCGAAAGACTACGAGCAGTACTTC. Translation gives CASSLARTGPKDYEQYF.

The chain combines TRBV5-1 with TRBJ2-1; perhaps TRBD2 as D (6 bases). Germline V CDR1 and CDR2: SGHRS, YFSETQ. The CDR3 length is 15 residues. V lost 5 bases to trimming and J lost 3 bases, with 15 bases between them. CDR3 sequence (DNA): TGCGCCAGCAGTTCCCGGGAGCTTTACTACAATGAGCAGTTCTTC. It translates to CASSSRELYYNEQFF.